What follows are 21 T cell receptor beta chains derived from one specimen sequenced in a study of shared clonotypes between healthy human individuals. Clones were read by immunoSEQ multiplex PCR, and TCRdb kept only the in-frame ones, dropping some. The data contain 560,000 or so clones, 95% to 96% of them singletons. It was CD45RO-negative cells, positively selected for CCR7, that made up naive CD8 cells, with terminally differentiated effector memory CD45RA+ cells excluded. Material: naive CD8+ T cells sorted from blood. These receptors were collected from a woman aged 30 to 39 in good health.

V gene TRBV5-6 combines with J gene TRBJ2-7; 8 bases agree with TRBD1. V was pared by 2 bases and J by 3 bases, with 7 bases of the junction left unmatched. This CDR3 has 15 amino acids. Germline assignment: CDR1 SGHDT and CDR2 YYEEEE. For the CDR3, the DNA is TGTGCCAGCAGCTTTCTGACAGGGGCTGACTACGAGCAGTACTTC. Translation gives CASSFLTGADYEQYF.

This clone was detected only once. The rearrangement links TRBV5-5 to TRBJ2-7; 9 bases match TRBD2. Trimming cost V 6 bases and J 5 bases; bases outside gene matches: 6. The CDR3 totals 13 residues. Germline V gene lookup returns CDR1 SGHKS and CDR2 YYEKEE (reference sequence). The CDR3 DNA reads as TGTGCCAGCACCCTTTGGACTAGCGACGAGCAGTACTTC. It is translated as CASTLWTSDEQYF. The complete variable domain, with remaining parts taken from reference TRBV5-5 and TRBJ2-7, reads DAGVTQSPTHLIKTRGQQVTLRCSPISGHKSVSWYQQVLGQGPQFIFQYYEKEERGRGNFPDRFSARQFPNYSSELNVNALLLGDSALYLCASTLWTSDEQYFGPGTRLTVT.

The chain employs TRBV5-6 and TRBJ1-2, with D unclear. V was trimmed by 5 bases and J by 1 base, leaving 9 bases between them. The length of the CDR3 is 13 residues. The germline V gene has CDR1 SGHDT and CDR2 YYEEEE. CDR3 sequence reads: CASRGSINYGYTF. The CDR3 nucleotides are TGTGCCAGCAGGGGCTCCATTAACTATGGCTACACCTTC.

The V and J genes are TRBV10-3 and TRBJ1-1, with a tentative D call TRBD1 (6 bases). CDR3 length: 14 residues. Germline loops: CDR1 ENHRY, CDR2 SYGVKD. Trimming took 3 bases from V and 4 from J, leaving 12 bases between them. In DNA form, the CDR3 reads TGTGCCATCAGTGATGGGACACTAGTCACTGAAGCTTTCTTT. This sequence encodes CAISDGTLVTEAFF.

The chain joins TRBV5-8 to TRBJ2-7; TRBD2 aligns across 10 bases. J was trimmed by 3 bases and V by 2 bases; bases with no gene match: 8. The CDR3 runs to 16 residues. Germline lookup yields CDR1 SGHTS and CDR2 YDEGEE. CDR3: CASSFLASGSYYEQYF. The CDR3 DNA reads TGTGCCAGCAGCTTTTTAGCTAGCGGGAGTTACTACGAGCAGTACTTC.

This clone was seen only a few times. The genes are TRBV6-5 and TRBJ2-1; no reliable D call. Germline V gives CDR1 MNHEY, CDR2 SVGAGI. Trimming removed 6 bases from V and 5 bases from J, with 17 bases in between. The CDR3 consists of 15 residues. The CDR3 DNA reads TGTGCCAGCAGCCCCCCCGTGGGCGGCAACAATGAGCAGTTCTTC. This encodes CASSPPVGGNNEQFF.

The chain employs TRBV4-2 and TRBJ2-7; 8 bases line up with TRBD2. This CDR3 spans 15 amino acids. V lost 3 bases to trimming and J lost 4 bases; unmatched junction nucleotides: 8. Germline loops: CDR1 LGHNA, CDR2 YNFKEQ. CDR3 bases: TGTGCCAGCAGCCATGAATTAGCGGGGACTTACGAGCAGTACTTC. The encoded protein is CASSHELAGTYEQYF.

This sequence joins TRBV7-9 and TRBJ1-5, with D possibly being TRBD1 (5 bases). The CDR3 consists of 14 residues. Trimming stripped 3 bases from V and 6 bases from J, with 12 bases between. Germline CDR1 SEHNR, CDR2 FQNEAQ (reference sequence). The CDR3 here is CASSFGGVGQPQHF. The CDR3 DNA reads TGTGCCAGCAGCTTTGGAGGGGTAGGTCAGCCCCAGCATTTT. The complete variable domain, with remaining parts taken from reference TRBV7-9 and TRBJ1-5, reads DTGVSQNPRHKITKRGQNVTFRCDPISEHNRLYWYRQTLGQGPEFLTYFQNEAQLEKSRLLSDRFSAERPKGSFSTLEIQRTEQGDSAMYLCASSFGGVGQPQHFGDGTRLSIL.

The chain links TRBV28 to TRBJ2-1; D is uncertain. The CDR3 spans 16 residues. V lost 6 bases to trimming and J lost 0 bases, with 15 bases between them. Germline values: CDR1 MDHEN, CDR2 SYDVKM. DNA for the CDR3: TGTGCCAGCAGGGGGATACTACCCAGCTCCTACAATGAGCAGTTCTTC. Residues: CASRGILPSSYNEQFF.

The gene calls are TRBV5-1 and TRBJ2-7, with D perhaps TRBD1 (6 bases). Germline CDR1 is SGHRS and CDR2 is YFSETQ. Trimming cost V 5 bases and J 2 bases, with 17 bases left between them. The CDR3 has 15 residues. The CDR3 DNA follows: TGCGCCAGCAGTCTGCATCAGGGGCTTACCTACGAGCAGTACTTC. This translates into CASSLHQGLTYEQYF.

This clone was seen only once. In DNA, the CDR3 is TGTGCCAGCAGCTCGCAGGACAGGGGGCCTTACACTGAAGCTTTCTTT. Protein: CASSSQDRGPYTEAFF. The chain couples TRBV5-6 to TRBJ1-1; the match to TRBD1 covers 11 bases. This CDR3 has 16 amino acids. Germline CDR1 is SGHDT and CDR2 is YYEEEE. The V gene end was trimmed by 3 bases and the J gene end by 3 bases; junction bases not matched to a gene: 7.

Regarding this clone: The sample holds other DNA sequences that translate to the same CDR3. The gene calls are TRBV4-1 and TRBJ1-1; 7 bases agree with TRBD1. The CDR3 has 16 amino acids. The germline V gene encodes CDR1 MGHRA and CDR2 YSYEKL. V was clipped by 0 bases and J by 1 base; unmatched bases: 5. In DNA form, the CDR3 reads TGCGCCAGCAGCCAAGATCCAGGGGGACGGAACACTGAAGCTTTCTTT. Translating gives CASSQDPGGRNTEAFF.

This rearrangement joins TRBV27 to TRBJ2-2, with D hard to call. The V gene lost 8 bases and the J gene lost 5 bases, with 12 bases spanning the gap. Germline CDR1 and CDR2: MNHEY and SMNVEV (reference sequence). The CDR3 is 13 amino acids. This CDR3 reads CASGPFLTGELFF. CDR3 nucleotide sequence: TGTGCCAGCGGTCCCTTTCTAACCGGGGAGCTGTTTTTT.

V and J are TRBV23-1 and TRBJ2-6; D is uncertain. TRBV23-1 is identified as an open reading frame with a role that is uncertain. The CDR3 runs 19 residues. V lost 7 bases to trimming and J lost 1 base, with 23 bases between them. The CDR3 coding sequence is TGCGCCAGCATCCCCTGCCACCGGGTTTTTTTTTCTGGGGCCAACGTCCTGACTTTC. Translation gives CASIPCHRVFFSGANVLTF.

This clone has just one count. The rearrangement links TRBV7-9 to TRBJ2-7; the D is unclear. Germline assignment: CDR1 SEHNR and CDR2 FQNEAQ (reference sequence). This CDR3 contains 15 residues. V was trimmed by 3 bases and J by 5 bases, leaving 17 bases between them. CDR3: CASSFRITKGDEQYF. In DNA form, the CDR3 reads TGTGCCAGCAGCTTCCGGATAACTAAGGGTGACGAGCAGTACTTC.

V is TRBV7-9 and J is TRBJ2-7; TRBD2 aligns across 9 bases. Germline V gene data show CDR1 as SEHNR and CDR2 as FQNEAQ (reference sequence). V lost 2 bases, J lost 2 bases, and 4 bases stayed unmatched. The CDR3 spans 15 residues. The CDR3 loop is CASSLTPSGTYEQYF. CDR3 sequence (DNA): TGTGCCAGCAGCTTAACGCCTAGCGGGACCTACGAGCAGTACTTC.

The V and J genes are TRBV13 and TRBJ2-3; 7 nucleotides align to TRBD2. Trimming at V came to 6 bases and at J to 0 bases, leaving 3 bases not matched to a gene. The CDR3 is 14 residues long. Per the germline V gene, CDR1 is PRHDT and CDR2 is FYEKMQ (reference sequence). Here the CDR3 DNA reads TGTGCCAGCAGTATTAGCGGGAGCACAGATACGCAGTATTTT. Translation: CASSISGSTDTQYF.

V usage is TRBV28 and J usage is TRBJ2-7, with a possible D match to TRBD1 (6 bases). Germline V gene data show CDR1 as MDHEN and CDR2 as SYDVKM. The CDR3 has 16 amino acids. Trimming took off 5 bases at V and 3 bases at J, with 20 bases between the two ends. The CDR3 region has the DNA TGTGCCAGCAGTGGGCCCCGGACAGCAATCTTCTACGAGCAGTACTTC. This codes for CASSGPRTAIFYEQYF.

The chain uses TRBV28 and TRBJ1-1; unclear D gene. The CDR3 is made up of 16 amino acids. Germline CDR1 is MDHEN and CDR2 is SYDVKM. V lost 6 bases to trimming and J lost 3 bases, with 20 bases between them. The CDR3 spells CASRTPIGGPDTEAFF. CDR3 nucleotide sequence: TGTGCCAGCAGGACCCCGATAGGAGGGCCTGACACTGAAGCTTTCTTT.

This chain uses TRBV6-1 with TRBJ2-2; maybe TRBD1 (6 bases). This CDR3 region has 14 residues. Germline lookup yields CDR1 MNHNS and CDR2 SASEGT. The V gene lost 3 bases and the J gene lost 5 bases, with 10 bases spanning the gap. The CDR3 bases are TGTGCCAGCAGTGATTTCAGGGGTACCGGGGAGCTGTTTTTT. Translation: CASSDFRGTGELFF.

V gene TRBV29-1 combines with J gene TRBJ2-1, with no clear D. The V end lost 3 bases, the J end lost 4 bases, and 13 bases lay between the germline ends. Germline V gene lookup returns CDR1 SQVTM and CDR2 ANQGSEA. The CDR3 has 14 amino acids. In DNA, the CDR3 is TGCAGCGTTGATGGGCGGAAACAATACAATGAGCAGTTCTTC. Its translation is CSVDGRKQYNEQFF.